These T cell receptor beta chains were read from a single sample in a study of shared clonotypes between healthy human individuals. The repertoire was sequenced with immunoSEQ multiplex PCR; TCRdb's copy has only in-frame clones and lacks some. This sample has around 2.3 million clones, with 90% to 97% found just once. Sequencing was carried out using naive CD4+ T cells sorted from blood. All receptors come from a young man in good health. The CDR3 runs from the conserved cysteine through the conserved F or W. A D gene is named only where the DNA matches it firmly. The size of a clone is reported for some rows only, either as once, few or many, or as a class for expanded clones.

size	V	D	J	DNA	CDR3
.	TRBV6-1	.	TRBJ1-5	TGTGCCAGCAGCATGTGGGGGAATAGCAATCAGCCCCAGCATTTT	CASSMWGNSNQPQHF
.	TRBV7-9	.	TRBJ2-5	TGTGCCAGCAGCTTCCCTCCAGGAGAGACCCAGTACTTC	CASSFPPGETQYF
.	TRBV5-6	.	TRBJ1-6	TGTGCCAGCAGCTTGGAGTCGGGACGGGATTATAATTCACCCCTCCACTTT	CASSLESGRDYNSPLHF
.	TRBV13	TRBD2	TRBJ2-5	TGTGCCAGCAGCTTACTTAATAGGACTAGCAGCCAGTACCAAGAGACCCAGTACTTC	CASSLLNRTSSQYQETQYF
few	TRBV30	.	TRBJ1-1	TGTGCCTGGAGTGCAGGGTCGAACACTGAAGCTTTCTTT	CAWSAGSNTEAFF
.	TRBV18	.	TRBJ2-5	TGTGCCAGCTCACCGAGGTCCCAGTACCAAGAGACCCAGTACTTC	CASSPRSQYQETQYF
.	TRBV7-2	TRBD2	TRBJ2-7	TGTGCCAGCAGCTTAGACGGGACTAGCGGGAGCTACGAGCAGTACTTC	CASSLDGTSGSYEQYF
few	TRBV4-2	.	TRBJ1-1	TGTGCCAGCAGCCAAGATGCAGGGAACACTGAAGCTTTCTTT	CASSQDAGNTEAFF
.	TRBV5-4	TRBD1	TRBJ1-6	TGTGCCAGCAGCCCCCAGGGGGTCTTGTCACCCCTCCACTTT	CASSPQGVLSPLHF
.	TRBV9	.	TRBJ1-1	TGTGCCAGCAGCGGTACCGGGACATTGAACACTGAAGCTTTCTTT	CASSGTGTLNTEAFF
.	TRBV4-1	TRBD2	TRBJ2-7	TGCGCCAGCAGCCAACGGGTGGTAGCGGGGTCCTACGAGCAGTACTTC	CASSQRVVAGSYEQYF
.	TRBV6-6	.	TRBJ2-5	TGTGCCAGCAGTACGCAGGGGGGGGCAGGGAAGACCCAGTACTTC	CASSTQGGAGKTQYF
.	TRBV7-2	.	TRBJ2-7	TGTGCCAGCAGCTTAGAGGCAGGGATGCACGAGCAGTACTTC	CASSLEAGMHEQYF
.	TRBV5-1	.	TRBJ1-4	TGCGCCAGCAGCCCAACGATGAATCAGGATGAAAAACTGTTTTTT	CASSPTMNQDEKLFF
.	TRBV19	TRBD1	TRBJ2-7	TGTGCCAGTAGTTCTGGGACAGCTGCCTACGAGCAGTACTTC	CASSSGTAAYEQYF
.	TRBV20-1	.	TRBJ1-1	TGCAGTGCACAGGGAGACACTGAAGCTTTCTTT	CSAQGDTEAFF